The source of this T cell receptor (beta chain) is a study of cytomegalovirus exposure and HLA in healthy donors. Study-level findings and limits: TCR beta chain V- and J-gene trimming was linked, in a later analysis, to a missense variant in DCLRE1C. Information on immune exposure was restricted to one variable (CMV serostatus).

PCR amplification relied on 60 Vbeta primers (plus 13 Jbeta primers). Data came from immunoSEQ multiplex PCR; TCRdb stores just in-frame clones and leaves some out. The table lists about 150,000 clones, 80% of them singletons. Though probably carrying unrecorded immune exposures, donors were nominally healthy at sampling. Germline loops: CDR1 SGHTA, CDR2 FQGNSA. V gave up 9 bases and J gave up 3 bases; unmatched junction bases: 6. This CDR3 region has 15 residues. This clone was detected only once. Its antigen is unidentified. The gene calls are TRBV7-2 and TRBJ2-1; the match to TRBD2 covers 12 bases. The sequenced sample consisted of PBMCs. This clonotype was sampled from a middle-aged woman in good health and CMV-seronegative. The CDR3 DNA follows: TGTGCCAGTACTAGCGGGGGGTCCCTCTACAATGAGCAGTTCTTC. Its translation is CASTSGGSLYNEQFF.